This T cell receptor beta chain was documented in a study of early T cells in non-severe SARS-CoV-2 infection. Study as a whole: Chains were not paired, and sequencing was done on bulk RNA from unsorted whole blood. Whole-study results and caveats: In VDJdb matching, anti-spike CD8 responses were favored while private and CD4 specificities went missing.

On this clonotype itself: The antigen is undetermined.

Attachment of unique molecular identifiers was made to individual cDNA molecules. In TCRdb, the 5' RACE reads were re-called with MiXCR into one record per CDR3 protein. The table lists 75,000 to 100,000 distinct CDR3 sequences, approximately 15% of them singletons. The CDR3 covers 14 residues. CDR1 is MNHEY and CDR2 is SMNVEV in the germline V gene (reference sequence). Between the trimmed V and J ends, which lost 6 bases and 3 bases, there was a span of 15 bases. The source of this sequence is an adult who was a healthcare worker with PCR-confirmed SARS-CoV-2 infection or an uninfected control (not recorded which). The rearrangement uses TRBV27 and TRBJ2-7; no clear D. The sample was whole blood. CDR3 nucleotide sequence: TGTGCCAGCAGCCCGCGCCCTGGATACTACGAGCAGTACTTC. It translates to CASSPRPGYYEQYF.